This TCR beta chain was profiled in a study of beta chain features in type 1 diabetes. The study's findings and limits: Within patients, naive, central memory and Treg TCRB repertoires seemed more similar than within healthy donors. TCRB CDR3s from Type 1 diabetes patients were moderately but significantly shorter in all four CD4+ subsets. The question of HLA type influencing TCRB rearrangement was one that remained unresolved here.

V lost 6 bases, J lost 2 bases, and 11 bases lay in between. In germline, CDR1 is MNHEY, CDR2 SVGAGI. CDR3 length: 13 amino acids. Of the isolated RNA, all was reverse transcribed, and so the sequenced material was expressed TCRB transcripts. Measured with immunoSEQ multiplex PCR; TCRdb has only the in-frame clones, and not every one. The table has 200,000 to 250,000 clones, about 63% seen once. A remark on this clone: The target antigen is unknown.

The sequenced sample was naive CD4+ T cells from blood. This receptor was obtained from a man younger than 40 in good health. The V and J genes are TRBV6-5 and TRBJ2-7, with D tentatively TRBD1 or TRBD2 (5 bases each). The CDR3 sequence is CASSRGAPYEQYF. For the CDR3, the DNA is TGTGCCAGCAGCCGAGGGGCTCCCTACGAGCAGTACTTC.